The 28 T cell receptor beta chains below come from one sample, sequenced in a study of blood T cell repertoires in COVID-19. Assay: immunoSEQ multiplex PCR; the TCRdb copy retains only in-frame clones and omits some. Among around 110,000 clones listed, around four fifths were seen once. Sequenced input: peripheral blood. The origin of the receptors is a man in his sixties or seventies with active or convalescent COVID-19.

V is TRBV7-8 and J is TRBJ1-2; 10 bases agree with TRBD1. The CDR3 spans 17 residues. Trimming took 0 bases from V and 4 from J; bases not matched to a gene: 8. Germline lookup yields CDR1 SGHVS and CDR2 FQNEAQ. CDR3 bases: TGTGCCAGCAGCTTAGCTGTCGTGACAGGGGGCGCCTATGGCTACACCTTC. Amino acids: CASSLAVVTGGAYGYTF.

This clone was counted only a few times. The V call is TRBV5-1, the J call TRBJ2-7; 11 bases map to TRBD1. The V gene's germline CDR1 is SGHRS and CDR2 YFSETQ. There are 15 residues in the CDR3. The ends lost 0 bases at V and 4 bases at J; junction bases unmatched: 3. The CDR3 sequence: CASSLGTGGSYEQYF. CDR3 nucleotide sequence: TGCGCCAGCAGCTTGGGGACAGGGGGCAGTTACGAGCAGTACTTC.

This sequence joins TRBV30 and TRBJ2-7, with D possibly matching TRBD2 (5 bases). CDR1 is GTSNPN and CDR2 is SVGIG in the germline V gene (reference sequence). CDR3 length: 13 residues. V dropped 3 bases and J dropped 4 bases, with 13 bases sitting between them. As DNA, the CDR3 is TGTGCCTGGAGACGTGGCGGACTTTACGAGCAGTACTTC. It codes for CAWRRGGLYEQYF.

This chain joins TRBV5-1 and TRBJ2-5; 10 bases map to TRBD1. Trimming at V came to 4 bases and at J to 4 bases, leaving 10 bases not matched to a gene. The CDR3 sequence is 16 residues long. The germline CDR1 and CDR2 sequences are SGHRS and YFSETQ. The CDR3 sequence is CASSLQTGGMGETQYF. In DNA form, the CDR3 reads TGCGCCAGCAGCCTCCAGACAGGGGGCATGGGAGAGACCCAGTACTTC.

The chain carries TRBV28 and TRBJ1-5, with D hard to call. Trimming removed 7 bases at V and 1 base at J, with 5 bases between. The CDR3 is 12 amino acids. Germline lookup yields CDR1 MDHEN and CDR2 SYDVKM. In DNA form, the CDR3 reads TGTGCCAGCATGACAAGCAATCAGCCCCAGCATTTT. Protein: CASMTSNQPQHF.

This sequence joins TRBV2 and TRBJ2-5; D is unclear. This CDR3 is built from 12 residues. Germline V gene lookup returns CDR1 SNHLY and CDR2 FYNNEI. Deletions cut 3 bases from V and 5 bases from J, with 7 bases between. As DNA, the CDR3 is TGTGCCAGCAGTGAGCTCCGGGAGACCCAGTACTTC. Translating gives CASSELRETQYF.

The gene calls are TRBV6-5 and TRBJ1-5; the match to TRBD1 covers 9 bases. Trimming cost V 4 bases and J 9 bases; bases outside gene matches: 4. This CDR3 region has 13 residues. Per the germline V gene, CDR1 is MNHEY and CDR2 is SVGAGI. Written as DNA, the CDR3 is TGTGCCAGCAGTTCCGAGGACAGGGGGCCCCAGCATTTT. As protein: CASSSEDRGPQHF.

This chain connects TRBV6-2 or TRBV6-3 to TRBJ1-4, with 7 bases fitting TRBD1. This CDR3 has 17 amino acids. Germline lookup yields CDR1 MNHEY and CDR2 SVGEGT. J was trimmed by 0 bases and V by 2 bases; bases with no gene match: 6. This CDR3 is CASSYVPGGATNEKLFF. The CDR3 nucleotides are TGTGCCAGCAGTTACGTCCCAGGGGGTGCAACTAATGAAAAACTGTTTTTT.

The chain uses TRBV4-1 and TRBJ2-5; the match to TRBD2 covers 7 bases. This CDR3 spans 17 amino acids. Germline V gene data show CDR1 as MGHRA and CDR2 as YSYEKL. V lost 5 bases, J lost 4 bases, and 16 bases stayed unmatched. CDR3 in DNA: TGCGCCAGCAGCGCATCGGGAGGAAAGGTATTCGTAGAGACCCAGTACTTC. Protein sequence: CASSASGGKVFVETQYF.

The V call is TRBV18, the J call TRBJ1-5, with D possibly TRBD1 on 5 matching bases. V was pared by 6 bases and J by 5 bases, with 11 bases between. Germline loops: CDR1 KGHSH, CDR2 LQKENI. The CDR3 is made up of 13 amino acids. CDR3 protein: CASSQSGHQPQHF. CDR3 nucleotides: TGTGCCAGCTCCCAGTCAGGGCATCAGCCCCAGCATTTT.

The sample holds one count of this clone. The rearrangement joins TRBV7-2 to TRBJ2-1, with 7 bases aligning to TRBD2. CDR1 and CDR2 (germline): SGHTA, FQGNSA. The CDR3 has 13 amino acids. V lost 5 bases and J lost 7; bases outside the gene matches: 5. The CDR3, as DNA: TGTGCCAGCAGCCCCCAGCGGGGTAATGAGCAGTTCTTC. The encoded protein is CASSPQRGNEQFF.

The J gene is TRBJ2-2, the V gene TRBV5-4; a possible D gene is TRBD1 (6 bases). Germline-derived CDR1 and CDR2 are SGHNT and YYREEE (reference sequence). The germline V and J ends were trimmed by 3 bases and 3 bases, with 12 bases remaining between them. The CDR3 is 15 residues long. The CDR3 loop reads CASSYGYRDTGELFF. The CDR3 coding sequence is TGTGCCAGCAGCTACGGATACAGGGACACCGGGGAGCTGTTTTTT.

V is TRBV5-4 and J is TRBJ2-2; TRBD1 agrees at 8 bases. The germline gives CDR1 SGHNT, CDR2 YYREEE (reference sequence). CDR3 length: 15 residues. J gave up 3 bases and V 0 bases, and 1 base lay outside the gene matches. The CDR3 DNA reads TGTGCCAGCAGCTTGGACAGGGGGGACACCGGGGAGCTGTTTTTT. Translated, it gives CASSLDRGDTGELFF.

The chain carries TRBV3-1 (or the pseudogene TRBV3-2) and TRBJ2-1, with 14 bases fitting TRBD2. The V gene end was trimmed by 1 base and the J gene end by 7 bases; junction bases not matched to a gene: 3. Germline V gene data show CDR1 as LGHDT and CDR2 as YNNKEL (reference sequence). The CDR3 runs to 16 residues. The CDR3 protein is CASSQAGTSGSNEQFF. In DNA form, the CDR3 reads TGTGCCAGCAGCCAAGCGGGGACTAGCGGGAGTAATGAGCAGTTCTTC.

V usage is TRBV19 and J usage is TRBJ2-2; the D is unclear. The germline gives CDR1 LNHDA, CDR2 SQIVND (reference sequence). CDR3 length: 13 residues. The ends were cut back, 7 bases at V and 5 bases at J, with 11 bases in the middle. This CDR3 reads CASIETPTGELFF. Here the CDR3 DNA reads TGTGCCAGTATAGAAACCCCTACCGGGGAGCTGTTTTTT.

This clone was seen a handful of times. J is TRBJ1-1 and V is TRBV24-1; D is undetermined. CDR3 length equals 12 residues. The V gene's germline CDR1 is KGHDR and CDR2 SFDVKD. V was cut by 9 bases and J by 1 base, with 8 bases left in between. CDR3 sequence: CATYKKNTEAFF. The DNA of the CDR3 is TGTGCCACCTACAAGAAGAACACTGAAGCTTTCTTT.

The gene calls are TRBV25-1 and TRBJ1-4, with 11 bases that match TRBD1. V lost 4 bases to trimming and J lost 3 bases; unmatched junction nucleotides: 4. The germline V gene has CDR1 MGHDK and CDR2 SYGVNS. This CDR3 has 16 residues. Here the CDR3 reads CASSAGQGVANEKLFF. The CDR3 DNA reads TGTGCCAGCAGTGCGGGACAGGGGGTGGCTAATGAAAAACTGTTTTTT.

This clone was detected once. This sequence joins TRBV28 and TRBJ1-2; TRBD1 matches 7 bases. Trimming at V came to 6 bases and at J to 4 bases, leaving 11 bases not matched to a gene. Germline CDR1 and CDR2: MDHEN and SYDVKM. The CDR3 length is 15 residues. This CDR3 is CASSLGQARGYGYTF. The CDR3 DNA is TGTGCCAGCAGCCTAGGACAGGCCCGGGGCTATGGCTACACCTTC.

A few counts support this clone. The rearrangement joins TRBV15 to TRBJ2-2; 9 nucleotides align to TRBD1. Germline V gives CDR1 LNHNV, CDR2 YYDKDF (reference sequence). With V trimmed by 1 base and J by 7 bases, 7 bases remained unmatched. This CDR3 comprises 16 residues. DNA of the CDR3: TGTGCCACCAGCAGAGCCGACAGGGGGAAGGTCGGGGAGCTGTTTTTT. It specifies CATSRADRGKVGELFF.

This clone was recorded only once. This chain joins TRBV5-1 and TRBJ1-2; maybe TRBD1 (5 bases). V gave up 0 bases and J gave up 8 bases, with 14 bases separating them. This CDR3 has 14 amino acids. Germline-derived CDR1 and CDR2 are SGHRS and YFSETQ. CDR3 in amino acids: CASSLDGLRGGYTF. The DNA of the CDR3 is TGCGCCAGCAGCTTGGACGGTCTAAGGGGCGGCTACACCTTC.

The J gene is TRBJ1-2, the V gene TRBV9; D might be TRBD1 (5 bases). Trimming cost V 3 bases and J 0 bases, with 9 bases left between them. The CDR3 consists of 14 residues. The germline gives CDR1 SGDLS, CDR2 YYNGEE. The DNA of the CDR3 is TGTGCCAGCAGCGCCGGGGGTGCTAACTATGGCTACACCTTC. Translation: CASSAGGANYGYTF.

The chain has TRBV7-3 and TRBJ1-2; a weak D match, TRBD1 (5 bases). V was shortened by 3 bases and J by 5 bases, with 10 bases between the two germline ends. The CDR3 consists of 13 residues. The germline CDR1 and CDR2 sequences are SGHTA and FQGTGA. The DNA of the CDR3 is TGTGCCAGCAGCTTCGACAGACAATATGGCTACACCTTC. Its protein product is CASSFDRQYGYTF.

The chain couples TRBV7-6 to TRBJ2-5; TRBD2 matches 7 bases. CDR3 length: 12 amino acids. The germline V gene encodes CDR1 SGHVS and CDR2 FNYEAQ. With 1 base clipped from V and 7 bases from J, the junction kept 0 bases outside the gene matches. The CDR3 is CASSLGGGTQYF. CDR3 nucleotide sequence: TGTGCCAGCAGCTTAGGGGGGGGGACCCAGTACTTC.

The chain carries TRBV18 and TRBJ2-3; the D gene is possibly TRBD1 (5 bases). The CDR3 runs 12 residues. The V and J ends lost 3 bases and 9 bases respectively, with 10 bases between them. CDR1 is KGHSH and CDR2 is LQKENI in the germline V gene. DNA for the CDR3: TGTGCCAGCTCACCTACAGGAAGCACGCAGTATTTT. Its translation is CASSPTGSTQYF.

The rearrangement joins TRBV5-6 to TRBJ2-3; no clear D. Germline V gene lookup returns CDR1 SGHDT and CDR2 YYEEEE. V lost 0 bases to trimming and J lost 2 bases, with 10 bases between them. This CDR3 is built from 15 residues. CDR3 coding DNA: TGTGCCAGCAGCTTGGGGTATCGGTTCACAGATACGCAGTATTTT. Translated: CASSLGYRFTDTQYF.

The chain combines TRBV3-1 (or the pseudogene TRBV3-2) with TRBJ1-2; 7 positions agree with TRBD1. From germline, CDR1 is LGHDT and CDR2 YNNKEL (reference sequence). The CDR3 loop spans 17 amino acids. V trimming: 1 base; J trimming: 4 bases; junction bases outside the gene matches: 12. The CDR3 sequence: CASSQAGGDSLIYGYTF. The CDR3 nucleotides are TGTGCCAGCAGCCAAGCCGGAGGGGACAGCCTGATCTATGGCTACACCTTC.

The J gene is TRBJ1-1, the V gene TRBV25-1, with D perhaps matching TRBD1 (5 bases). The CDR3 contains 14 residues. CDR1 MGHDK and CDR2 SYGVNS come from the germline V gene. The CDR3 sequence: CVRPGGEMNTEAFF. The DNA for the CDR3 is TGTGTCCGTCCTGGGGGGGAAATGAACACTGAAGCTTTCTTT. Full variable domain (missing parts from reference TRBV25-1 and TRBJ1-1): EADIYQTPRYLVIGTGKKITLECSQTMGHDKMYWYQQDPGMELHLIHYSYGVNSTEKGDLSSESTVSRIRTEHFPLTLESARPSHTSQYLCVRPGGEMNTEAFFGQGTRLTVV.

The chain is built from TRBV19 and TRBJ2-6, with 8 nucleotides matching TRBD1. Germline CDR1 LNHDA, CDR2 SQIVND (reference sequence). After removal of 7 bases from V and 2 bases from J, the junction contained 10 bases not matched to a gene. The CDR3 consists of 17 residues. CDR3 DNA: TGTGCCAGTAAGTCAGGGGGCCGAACCCCTGGGGCCAACGTCCTGACTTTC. Amino acids: CASKSGGRTPGANVLTF.